The rows below give T cell receptor beta chains drawn from one sample of a study of T-cell memory formation after mild COVID-19. TCRdb independently ran MiXCR on the 5' RACE reads; one entry per CDR3 protein. The sample yields 5,000 or so distinct CDR3 sequences, under 45% seen once. Sequenced sample: PBMCs or a T cell subset sorted from them (not recorded which). These receptors all come from an adult who had mild COVID-19 (a few samples of this study predate the infection). Cell type and time point are not known. The CDR3 runs from the conserved cysteine through the conserved F or W. Each record gives: V gene, D gene, clone size, J gene, CDR3 protein, CDR3 DNA. D genes are given only for firm matches. Rows give clone size only sometimes, using once, few, many, or a class for an expanded clone.

TRBV5-1	TRBD2	-	TRBJ2-3	CASSLEAGGPMDTKYF	TGCGCCAGCAGCTTGGAGGCGGGGGGGCCCATGGATACGAAGTATTTT
TRBV9	-	-	TRBJ2-1	CASSVGTSDNEQFF	TGTGCCAGCAGCGTGGGGACCAGCGACAATGAGCAGTTCTTC
TRBV4-3	-	medium-sized	TRBJ2-1	CASSQGVGGHDNEQFF	TGCGCCAGCAGCCAAGGTGTGGGGGGCCACGACAATGAGCAGTTCTTC
TRBV3-1	TRBD1	many	TRBJ1-1	CASSQGRGPSGNTEAFF	TGTGCCAGCAGCCAAGGTAGGGGGCCGAGTGGGAACACTGAAGCTTTCTTT
TRBV7-7	-	-	TRBJ2-5	CASSLGRQETQYF	TGTGCCAGCAGCTTGGGGCGGCAAGAGACCCAGTACTTC
TRBV12-3/TRBV12-4	TRBD2	-	TRBJ2-5	CASTASGGQTQYF	TGTGCCAGCACGGCTAGCGGGGGTCAGACCCAGTACTTC
TRBV18	TRBD1	medium-sized	TRBJ1-5	CASSPLRTGGGNQPQHF	TGTGCCAGCTCACCCCTCCGGACAGGGGGCGGCAATCAGCCCCAGCATTTT
TRBV5-4	-	medium-sized	TRBJ2-2	CASSLVYGGTGELFF	TGTGCCAGCAGCTTGGTATACGGGGGCACCGGGGAGCTGTTTTTT
TRBV19	TRBD2	-	TRBJ2-3	CASSLAGARLDTQYF	TGTGCCAGTAGCCTAGCGGGCGCCCGGTTAGATACGCAGTATTTT
TRBV11-2	-	-	TRBJ2-4	CASSLDPGTAKNIQYF	TGTGCCAGCAGCTTAGACCCCGGAACGGCCAAAAACATTCAGTACTTC
TRBV18	TRBD2	-	TRBJ2-7	CASSPTGGTTYEQYF	TGTGCCAGCTCACCCACGGGGGGGACGACCTACGAGCAGTACTTC
TRBV9	TRBD2	-	TRBJ2-5	CASSGTSSQETQYF	TGTGCCAGCAGCGGGACTAGCTCTCAAGAGACCCAGTACTTC
TRBV6-5	-	-	TRBJ2-3	CASSRAGGTDTQYF	TGTGCCAGCTCCCGGGCAGGGGGCACAGATACGCAGTATTTT
TRBV6-2/TRBV6-3	TRBD1	-	TRBJ1-1	CASSYPQGWVTEAFF	TGTGCCAGCAGTTACCCACAGGGGTGGGTCACTGAAGCTTTCTTT
TRBV7-9	-	-	TRBJ2-3	CASSPDPDTQYF	TGTGCCAGCAGCCCGGATCCAGATACGCAGTATTTT
TRBV5-8	-	many	TRBJ2-7	CASSLTGPAYEQYF	TGTGCCAGCAGCTTAACAGGGCCCGCCTACGAGCAGTACTTC
TRBV12-3/TRBV12-4	-	medium-sized	TRBJ2-3	CASTRTALTDTQYF	TGTGCCAGCACTCGGACAGCGTTGACAGATACGCAGTATTTT
TRBV10-3	TRBD2	-	TRBJ2-3	CAIRGSGGYEQYF	TGTGCCATCAGGGGTAGCGGGGGCTACGAGCAGTATTTT
TRBV10-3	-	medium-sized	TRBJ1-2	CAIRSDSLDGYTF	TGTGCCATCAGGTCTGATTCGTTAGATGGCTACACCTTC
TRBV29-1	TRBD1	medium-sized	TRBJ1-4	CSVVPTGQGGEKLFF	TGCAGCGTTGTCCCAACTGGACAGGGGGGGGAAAAACTGTTTTTT
TRBV7-6	-	medium-sized	TRBJ2-2	CASSLAGELFF	TGTGCCAGCAGCTTAGCCGGGGAGCTGTTTTTT
TRBV9	-	medium-sized	TRBJ2-3	CASSAGWGTDTQYF	TGTGCCAGCAGCGCTGGTTGGGGGACAGATACGCAGTATTTT